The entry below gives a single T cell receptor beta chain sequence along with its context. Its antigen is undetermined. The PCR ran on 60 Vbeta and 13 Jbeta primers. Profiling relied on immunoSEQ multiplex PCR, and the TCRdb table lists in-frame clones only, not all of them. The sample comprises roughly 100,000 clones, less than 80% of which are singletons, and about 4% rests with the top ten. The sample originates from a study of cytomegalovirus exposure and HLA in healthy donors. Findings of the study overall: Differences between HLA loci emerged in a later analysis of TCR association rates, with DRB1 most and HLA-C fewest.

Input material: PBMCs. This clonotype originated in a man between 35 and 55 years old in good health and CMV-seronegative.

CDR3 in amino acids: CASRSGQGTNTGELFF. Written as DNA, the CDR3 is TGTGCCAGCAGAAGTGGGCAGGGGACGAACACCGGGGAGCTGTTTTTT. This chain connects TRBV2 to TRBJ2-2, with a possible D match to TRBD1 (6 bases). The CDR3 consists of 16 residues. Germline assignment: CDR1 SNHLY and CDR2 FYNNEI. Trimming took 6 bases from V and 0 from J, leaving 14 bases between them.